Below are 25 T cell receptor beta chains sequenced from a single sample in a study of shared clonotypes between healthy human individuals. TCRdb's table, derived via immunoSEQ multiplex PCR, lists solely in-frame clones and lacks some. The profile covers over 950,000 clones, with approximately 75% appearing a single time and 0.89% taken by the ten largest. Sequencing was done on a sample of memory CD4+ T cells from PBMCs. Subset described: CD45RA-negative fraction. These receptor sequences come from a young man in good health. Some clones in this sample may be carry-over from other donors' samples.

The V call is TRBV2, the J call TRBJ2-2; D tentatively fits TRBD1 or TRBD2 (5 bases each). This CDR3 is built from 16 residues. CDR1 and CDR2 from the germline V gene are SNHLY and FYNNEI. Trimming pared 5 bases from V and 1 base from J, leaving 14 bases between. The CDR3 region has the DNA TGTGCCAGCAGTCCCACGGGGACGGTGAACACCGGGGAGCTGTTTTTT. Translated: CASSPTGTVNTGELFF.

The rearrangement uses TRBV2 and TRBJ1-1, with 12 positions matching TRBD1. The CDR3 runs to 16 residues. With 7 bases clipped from V and 12 bases from J, the junction kept 18 bases outside the gene matches. The germline gives CDR1 SNHLY, CDR2 FYNNEI. CDR3 protein: CASIFFVGTGGSHPFF. In nucleotides, the CDR3 is TGTGCCAGCATATTCTTTGTGGGGACAGGGGGCTCCCATCCTTTCTTT.

V usage is TRBV7-3 and J usage is TRBJ2-5; 7 bases agree with TRBD2. The trim removed 5 bases at V and 5 bases at J, leaving 8 bases unmatched. The CDR3 spans 14 residues. Germline CDR1 reads SGHTA; CDR2 reads FQGTGA. This CDR3 is CASSPRAGVETQYF. The CDR3 DNA reads as TGTGCCAGCAGCCCTAGGGCGGGGGTTGAGACCCAGTACTTC.

In DNA form, the CDR3 reads TGCGCCAGCAGCCAAGCCGGGAGAGAGGCAGATACGCAGTATTTT. Amino acids: CASSQAGREADTQYF. This chain joins TRBV5-1 and TRBJ2-3; the D gene is possibly TRBD2 (6 bases). The CDR3 covers 15 residues. Trimming pared 4 bases from V and 4 bases from J, leaving 16 bases between. The germline V gene has CDR1 SGHRS and CDR2 YFSETQ.

The chain couples TRBV5-4 to TRBJ2-3; D remains unclear. The ends were cut back, 4 bases at V and 5 bases at J, with 14 bases in the middle. CDR3 length equals 14 residues. CDR1 and CDR2 (germline): SGHNT, YYREEE (reference sequence). The CDR3 region has the DNA TGTGCCAGCAGCGGGAAACGAGTTGAAGATACGCAGTATTTT. This sequence encodes CASSGKRVEDTQYF.

This clone was picked up many times. V gene TRBV5-3 combines with J gene TRBJ2-7, with D tentatively TRBD1 (6 bases). TRBV5-3 is identified as an open reading frame with a role that is uncertain. V was cut by 4 bases and J by 2 bases, with 13 bases left in between. The CDR3 totals 14 residues. CDR3 residues: CARSPDPGAYEQYF. The DNA for the CDR3 is TGTGCCAGAAGCCCCGACCCAGGGGCCTACGAGCAGTACTTC.

The table lists this clone with a count of one. This chain links TRBV7-2 with TRBJ1-2, with TRBD1 matching 8 bases. The CDR3 covers 14 residues. The germline CDR1 and CDR2 sequences are SGHTA and FQGNSA. Trimming at V came to 5 bases and at J to 8 bases, leaving 10 bases not matched to a gene. This CDR3 is CASSPQGGGAGYTF. In DNA, the CDR3 is TGTGCCAGCAGCCCACAGGGGGGGGGCGCAGGCTACACCTTC.

V gene TRBV2 combines with J gene TRBJ2-3; no firm D call. With 6 bases removed from V and 0 bases from J, the gap between germline ends came to 10 bases. Germline CDR1 and CDR2: SNHLY and FYNNEI. The CDR3 is 14 residues long. The CDR3 nucleotides are TGTGCCAGCAGGGAAATGGTGAGCACAGATACGCAGTATTTT. Translated, it gives CASREMVSTDTQYF.

This clone was detected many times. Different DNA sequences within this sample yield the same CDR3. The gene calls are TRBV27 and TRBJ2-5; 10 bases are a match to TRBD2. Germline CDR1 reads MNHEY; CDR2 reads SMNVEV (reference sequence). V lost 6 bases, J lost 2 bases, and 9 bases stayed unmatched. The length of the CDR3 is 16 residues. The CDR3 DNA sequence: TGTGCCAGCAGACGGGCCGGGACTAGCGCTCAAGAGACCCAGTACTTC. It specifies CASRRAGTSAQETQYF.

This chain connects TRBV7-9 to TRBJ1-2; unclear D gene. The V gene lost 7 bases and the J gene lost 8 bases, with 17 bases spanning the gap. The CDR3 covers 13 residues. Germline CDR1 reads SEHNR; CDR2 reads FQNEAQ (reference sequence). The CDR3: CASTPGPQRGYTF. DNA for the CDR3: TGTGCCAGCACCCCGGGCCCGCAGAGGGGCTACACCTTC.

The chain joins TRBV5-5 to TRBJ1-2, with unresolved D. Germline V gives CDR1 SGHKS, CDR2 YYEKEE (reference sequence). The length of the CDR3 is 16 residues. The V and J ends lost 0 bases and 2 bases respectively, with 14 bases between them. The CDR3 region has the DNA TGTGCCAGCAGCTTGGCTCCGGGTTTAGCCAACTATGGCTACACCTTC. As protein: CASSLAPGLANYGYTF. Full variable domain (missing parts from reference TRBV5-5 and TRBJ1-2): DAGVTQSPTHLIKTRGQQVTLRCSPISGHKSVSWYQQVLGQGPQFIFQYYEKEERGRGNFPDRFSARQFPNYSSELNVNALLLGDSALYLCASSLAPGLANYGYTFGSGTRLTVV.

Concerning this clone: The sample carries other DNA sequences with the same CDR3. The chain joins TRBV5-4 to TRBJ2-3; 7 bases are shared with TRBD2. The germline V gene has CDR1 SGHNT and CDR2 YYREEE (reference sequence). The CDR3 has 15 amino acids. V lost 2 bases, J lost 1 base, and 4 bases stayed unmatched. CDR3 nucleotides: TGTGCCAGCAGCTTAGGACTAGGTGGCACAGATACGCAGTATTTT. Its translation is CASSLGLGGTDTQYF.

This clone turned up a few times. The chain recombines TRBV4-2 with TRBJ2-5; D possibly corresponds to TRBD2 (6 bases). Per the germline V gene, CDR1 is LGHNA and CDR2 is YNFKEQ. V was clipped by 1 base and J by 4 bases, with 16 bases between them. The CDR3 extends over 16 amino acids. The CDR3 reads CASSQGDAGSGETQYF. The CDR3 DNA reads as TGTGCCAGCAGCCAAGGTGACGCGGGGAGCGGAGAGACCCAGTACTTC.

This clone was recorded many times. Different DNA sequences within this sample yield the same CDR3. V is TRBV28 and J is TRBJ2-7; the D gene is possibly TRBD2 (6 bases). Germline values: CDR1 MDHEN, CDR2 SYDVKM. Between the trimmed V and J ends, which lost 4 bases and 0 bases, there was a span of 7 bases. The CDR3 runs to 13 residues. CDR3 sequence: CASSSTSSYEQYF. DNA of the CDR3: TGTGCCAGCAGTTCGACTAGCTCCTACGAGCAGTACTTC.

The gene calls are TRBV19 and TRBJ2-1, with 14 positions matching TRBD2. CDR3 length: 17 amino acids. Germline values: CDR1 LNHDA, CDR2 SQIVND (reference sequence). The V segment lost 1 base and the J segment 5 bases; nucleotides outside the gene matches: 4. The CDR3, as DNA: TGTGCCAGTAGTATAGGCGGGGGACTAGCGGGAGACAATGAGCAGTTCTTC. Amino acids: CASSIGGGLAGDNEQFF.

The chain recombines TRBV7-9 with TRBJ2-3, with 12 bases that match TRBD2. V was pared by 5 bases and J by 6 bases, with 9 bases of the junction left unmatched. CDR3 length: 16 amino acids. Germline V CDR1 and CDR2: SEHNR, FQNEAQ (reference sequence). The CDR3: CASSPRLAGDRDTQYF. Written as DNA, the CDR3 is TGTGCCAGCAGCCCCCGACTAGCGGGAGACCGTGATACGCAGTATTTT.

The chain recombines TRBV2 with TRBJ1-4; 9 nucleotides line up with TRBD1. The germline gives CDR1 SNHLY, CDR2 FYNNEI. The CDR3 is 13 residues long. The V gene end was trimmed by 5 bases and the J gene end by 12 bases; junction bases not matched to a gene: 7. The CDR3 loop reads CASSRQGGRELFF. The CDR3 DNA follows: TGTGCCAGCAGTCGACAGGGGGGAAGGGAACTGTTTTTT.

The chain links TRBV10-3 to TRBJ2-7; D perhaps matches TRBD2 (7 bases). Trimming pared 6 bases from V and 6 bases from J, leaving 21 bases between. The CDR3 sequence is 15 residues long. CDR1 ENHRY and CDR2 SYGVKD come from the germline V gene. The chain's CDR3 is CAISPQGGGVGEQYF. The CDR3 DNA reads as TGTGCCATCAGCCCCCAGGGAGGGGGGGTAGGCGAGCAGTACTTC.

The gene calls are TRBV27 and TRBJ2-1, with 10 bases identical to TRBD2. Germline V CDR1 and CDR2: MNHEY, SMNVEV (reference sequence). The CDR3 runs 18 residues. Trimming removed 2 bases from V and 0 bases from J; junction bases left unmatched: 7. In DNA, the CDR3 is TGTGCCAGCAGTTTAGGGACTAGCGTCAACCCCTCCTACAATGAGCAGTTCTTC. This gives the protein CASSLGTSVNPSYNEQFF.

The J gene is TRBJ2-3, the V gene TRBV7-3; 12 nucleotides match TRBD2. The CDR3 is 17 amino acids. V lost 5 bases, J lost 0 bases, and 6 bases stayed unmatched. In germline, CDR1 is SGHTA, CDR2 FQGTGA. DNA of the CDR3: TGTGCCAGCAGCCATTGGACTAGCGGGAAAAGCACAGATACGCAGTATTTT. Protein sequence: CASSHWTSGKSTDTQYF.

This chain joins TRBV7-8 and TRBJ1-3; D perhaps matches TRBD1 (6 bases). CDR1 is SGHVS, CDR2 FQNEAQ, per germline. V was pared by 1 base and J by 3 bases, with 19 bases between. This CDR3 is built from 18 residues. CDR3: CASSLGKRGAERGNTIYF. CDR3 in DNA: TGTGCCAGCAGCTTAGGGAAACGGGGGGCGGAACGTGGAAACACCATATATTTT.

V and J are TRBV30 and TRBJ2-1; D uncertain. V dropped 0 bases and J dropped 8 bases, with 5 bases sitting between them. Germline lookup yields CDR1 GTSNPN and CDR2 SVGIG (reference sequence). CDR3 length: 11 residues. CDR3 sequence: CAWSVYHEQFF. The CDR3 region has the DNA TGTGCCTGGAGTGTATATCATGAGCAGTTCTTC.

This sequence joins TRBV30 and TRBJ1-3; no definite D call. Germline V gene sequence: CDR1 GTSNPN, CDR2 SVGIG (reference sequence). Trimming removed 2 bases at V and 2 bases at J, with 7 bases between. This CDR3 is built from 13 residues. The CDR3 here is CAWSYGPGNTIYF. Written as DNA, the CDR3 is TGTGCCTGGAGTTACGGACCTGGAAACACCATATATTTT. The variable domain in full, completed from reference TRBV30 and TRBJ1-3, reads SQTIHQWPATLVQPVGSPLSLECTVEGTSNPNLYWYRQAAGRGLQLLFYSVGIGQISSEVPQNLSASRPQDRQFILSSKKLLLSDSGFYLCAWSYGPGNTIYFGEGSWLTVV.

This chain uses TRBV28 with TRBJ1-1; no reliable D call. CDR1 and CDR2 from the germline V gene are MDHEN and SYDVKM. The CDR3 contains 13 residues. V lost 5 bases and J 5 bases, leaving 12 bases between the germline ends. The CDR3 loop reads CASSSWGKTEAFF. CDR3 in DNA: TGTGCCAGCAGTAGCTGGGGAAAAACTGAAGCTTTCTTT.

The genes are TRBV15 and TRBJ1-1; tentative D call: TRBD1 (5 bases). CDR3 length: 14 amino acids. V lost 2 bases and J 3 bases, leaving 10 bases between the germline ends. Germline V CDR1 and CDR2: LNHNV, YYDKDF (reference sequence). This CDR3 is CATSRQGVYTEAFF. CDR3 coding DNA: TGTGCCACCAGCAGACAGGGAGTCTACACTGAAGCTTTCTTT.